A selection of T cell receptor beta chains follows, all from one sample in a study of blood T cell repertoires in COVID-19. Some clones are missing from TCRdb's copy, which holds only in-frame ones; the method was immunoSEQ multiplex PCR. This sample has about 300,000 clones; roughly 89% occur once, and the top ten carry roughly 2.9%. What was sequenced was PBMCs or T cells enriched from blood (not recorded which). Source of these receptors: a woman in her fifties or sixties who had been exposed to COVID-19. The CDR3 runs from the conserved cysteine through the conserved F or W. The order of the fields is D gene, V gene, J gene, clone size, CDR3 protein, CDR3 DNA. A D gene is named only where the DNA matches it firmly. The size field is filled for only some rows; it gives once, few, many or a size class.

TRBD1,TRBV30,TRBJ2-5,once,CAWSAYTGGGETQYF,TGTGCCTGGAGTGCTTATACAGGGGGCGGAGAGACCCAGTACTTC
TRBD1,TRBV3-1/TRBV3-2,TRBJ1-5,.,CASSQGLGQGVSNQPQHF,TGTGCCAGCAGCCAAGGCCTCGGACAGGGGGTGAGCAATCAGCCCCAGCATTTT
.,TRBV5-5,TRBJ1-4,.,CASSLPTSDKKLFF,TGTGCCAGCAGCCTGCCTACCTCCGATAAAAAACTGTTTTTT
.,TRBV11-3,TRBJ2-6,once,CASSDKGGTGANVLTF,TGTGCCAGCAGCGACAAAGGGGGTACTGGGGCCAACGTCCTGACTTTC
.,TRBV5-1,TRBJ2-5,.,CASSEPRRGPDQETQYF,TGCGCCAGCAGCGAACCAAGGAGGGGGCCCGACCAAGAGACCCAGTACTTC
TRBD2,TRBV6-5,TRBJ2-7,.,CASSQLAGGIYEQYF,TGTGCCAGCAGTCAACTAGCGGGGGGGATTTACGAGCAGTACTTC
.,TRBV5-1,TRBJ1-3,.,CASSLEALTGNTIYF,TGCGCCAGCAGCTTGGAAGCCTTAACGGGAAACACCATATATTTT
TRBD1,TRBV28,TRBJ1-5,.,CASNTGQGIYQPQHF,TGTGCCAGCAACACGGGACAGGGGATCTATCAGCCCCAGCATTTT
TRBD1,TRBV19,TRBJ1-5,.,CASSIQGGSNQPQHF,TGTGCCAGTAGTATACAGGGGGGTAGCAATCAGCCCCAGCATTTT
.,TRBV3-1/TRBV3-2,TRBJ2-3,.,CASSQDSRGPPTDTQYF,TGTGCCAGCAGCCAAGATTCGCGGGGGCCCCCCACAGATACGCAGTATTTT
.,TRBV30,TRBJ1-3,once,CACRFLTAGNTIYF,TGTGCCTGCCGATTCTTGACAGCTGGAAACACCATATATTTT
.,TRBV28,TRBJ1-1,few,CASAQGQGTEAFF,TGTGCCAGCGCACAGGGTCAGGGCACTGAAGCTTTCTTT
.,TRBV7-2,TRBJ2-2,.,CASSFDRYTGELFF,TGTGCCAGCAGCTTCGACAGATACACCGGGGAGCTGTTTTTT
.,TRBV28,TRBJ1-1,.,CASSSDTNTEAFF,TGTGCCAGCAGTTCGGACACGAACACTGAAGCTTTCTTT
TRBD1,TRBV27,TRBJ1-1,.,CASSPYSTGLGTEAFF,TGTGCCAGCAGTCCCTACTCGACAGGGCTCGGCACTGAAGCTTTCTTT
TRBD2,TRBV14,TRBJ2-1,.,CASSQPARGGTSVNNEQFF,TGTGCCAGCAGCCAACCCGCTCGGGGGGGGACTAGCGTGAATAATGAGCAGTTCTTC
.,TRBV12-3/TRBV12-4,TRBJ1-4,.,CASSHSNGEKLFF,TGTGCCAGCAGTCACAGCAATGGGGAAAAACTGTTTTTT
.,TRBV28,TRBJ2-1,.,CASSLARAEQFF,TGTGCCAGCAGTTTGGCGCGAGCGGAGCAGTTCTTC
.,TRBV6-5,TRBJ2-7,.,CARRQVTYEQYF,TGTGCCAGGAGACAAGTGACCTACGAGCAGTACTTC
TRBD1,TRBV10-3,TRBJ1-3,.,CAISGTGVGGNTIYF,TGTGCCATCAGTGGGACAGGGGTAGGTGGAAACACCATATATTTT
.,TRBV7-2,TRBJ1-2,.,CASSPTGTSYGYTF,TGTGCCAGCAGCCCTACAGGCACAAGCTATGGCTACACCTTC
TRBD1,TRBV28,TRBJ1-5,.,CASSSPYRGTVYSNQPQHF,TGTGCCAGCAGTTCCCCGTACCGGGGGACAGTATATAGCAATCAGCCCCAGCATTTT
TRBD1,TRBV15,TRBJ2-5,.,CATSKGRTGGRETQYF,TGTGCCACCAGCAAAGGAAGGACAGGGGGAAGAGAGACCCAGTACTTC
TRBD2,TRBV4-2,TRBJ2-1,once,CASSQVTSGGGVEQFF,TGTGCCAGCAGCCAAGTTACTAGCGGGGGTGGAGTAGAGCAGTTCTTC
.,TRBV5-1,TRBJ1-2,.,CASSFGNRAGYTF,TGCGCCAGCAGCTTTGGAAACAGGGCCGGCTACACCTTC
.,TRBV9,TRBJ1-2,.,CASSVVGEVGYGYTF,TGTGCCAGCAGCGTAGTGGGGGAGGTCGGCTATGGCTACACCTTC
TRBD1,TRBV6-5,TRBJ1-5,.,CASRGTAYQPQHF,TGTGCCAGCAGGGGGACAGCATATCAGCCCCAGCATTTT
.,TRBV11-2,TRBJ2-5,.,CASSLPGVQETQYF,TGTGCCAGCAGCTTACCAGGCGTCCAAGAGACCCAGTACTTC
.,TRBV5-1,TRBJ1-4,.,CASAPGGGATNEKLFF,TGCGCCAGCGCCCCCGGGGGGGGTGCAACTAATGAAAAACTGTTTTTT
.,TRBV2,TRBJ1-4,once,CASSDQGGEKLFF,TGTGCCAGCAGTGATCAAGGCGGGGAAAAACTGTTTTTT
TRBD1,TRBV27,TRBJ1-1,.,CASSLSVRTTGTITEAFF,TGTGCCAGCAGTTTATCAGTTAGGACGACAGGGACCATCACTGAAGCTTTCTTT
TRBD2,TRBV4-2,TRBJ2-7,.,CASSQEPFPSGGYSYEQYF,TGTGCCAGCAGCCAAGAGCCCTTTCCTAGCGGGGGGTACTCCTACGAGCAGTACTTC
.,TRBV3-1/TRBV3-2,TRBJ1-5,.,CASSQGSRGFALYSNQPQHF,TGTGCCAGCAGCCAAGGAAGTCGCGGATTCGCCCTATATAGCAATCAGCCCCAGCATTTT
TRBD2,TRBV5-1,TRBJ2-1,.,CASSLSTSGEYNEQFF,TGCGCCAGCAGCTTGTCTACTAGCGGGGAATACAATGAGCAGTTCTTC
.,TRBV30,TRBJ2-7,.,CARSGHAVLGEQYF,TGTGCCCGGTCGGGACACGCCGTACTGGGCGAGCAGTACTTC
.,TRBV7-9,TRBJ1-1,few,CASSLLRGTEAFF,TGTGCCAGCAGCCTCCTGCGGGGCACTGAAGCTTTCTTT
TRBD2,TRBV15,TRBJ2-3,.,CATSAGGSTDTQYF,TGTGCCACCAGCGCGGGGGGAAGCACAGATACGCAGTATTTT
.,TRBV6-5,TRBJ1-2,.,CASSYSRYSDGYTF,TGTGCCAGCAGTTACTCCCGGTATTCTGATGGCTACACCTTC
TRBD1,TRBV28,TRBJ1-5,.,CASYRGPRNQPQHF,TGTGCCAGCTACAGGGGGCCCCGCAATCAGCCCCAGCATTTT
.,TRBV19,TRBJ2-1,.,CASSPLWRSSYNEQFF,TGTGCCAGTAGTCCCCTTTGGAGGTCCTCCTACAATGAGCAGTTCTTC
TRBD2,TRBV4-2,TRBJ2-1,.,CASSREAGYNNEQFF,TGTGCCAGCAGTCGGGAGGCTGGCTACAACAATGAGCAGTTCTTC
TRBD1,TRBV19,TRBJ1-1,.,CASRDYRGYTEAFF,TGTGCCAGTCGAGATTACAGGGGTTATACTGAAGCTTTCTTT
.,TRBV4-2,TRBJ1-2,.,CASSQVTDGYTF,TGTGCCAGCAGCCAAGTAACTGATGGCTACACCTTC
.,TRBV19,TRBJ2-7,.,CASSIVADSYEQYF,TGTGCCAGTAGTATAGTTGCGGACTCCTACGAGCAGTACTTC
TRBD1,TRBV28,TRBJ1-5,.,CASRPGQGRADQPQHF,TGTGCCAGCAGACCCGGACAGGGGAGAGCCGATCAGCCCCAGCATTTT
.,TRBV28,TRBJ2-2,.,CASVDFRGIGELFF,TGTGCCAGCGTCGATTTCCGGGGGATCGGGGAGCTGTTTTTT
.,TRBV5-6,TRBJ1-1,.,CASSYGGREAFF,TGTGCCAGCAGCTACGGAGGGCGGGAGGCTTTCTTT
TRBD2,TRBV19,TRBJ2-2,.,CASSIAPTSELGRELFF,TGTGCCAGTAGTATAGCTCCGACTAGCGAGCTGGGTCGGGAGCTGTTTTTT
TRBD2,TRBV19,TRBJ2-1,.,CASSMASGGAITSYNEQFF,TGTGCCAGTAGTATGGCTAGCGGGGGGGCCATAACCTCCTACAATGAGCAGTTCTTC
.,TRBV30,TRBJ2-7,.,CACTVGGRLYEQYF,TGTGCCTGCACCGTTGGGGGGAGACTCTACGAGCAGTACTTC
.,TRBV13,TRBJ2-7,.,CASSSASGSPYEQYF,TGTGCCAGCAGCAGCGCCTCGGGGAGTCCCTACGAGCAGTACTTC
TRBD1,TRBV28,TRBJ2-7,.,CASSVGQGYDSYF,TGTGCCAGCAGTGTAGGACAGGGCTACGATTCGTACTTC
.,TRBV5-1,TRBJ1-1,.,CASSFEHLNTEAFF,TGCGCCAGCAGCTTTGAACACCTGAACACTGAAGCTTTCTTT
TRBD1,TRBV5-1,TRBJ1-1,.,CASSFGTGGRNTEAFF,TGCGCCAGCAGCTTCGGGACAGGAGGACGGAACACTGAAGCTTTCTTT
TRBD1,TRBV7-8,TRBJ1-1,.,CASSVKQGGEAFF,TGTGCCAGCAGCGTAAAACAGGGGGGGGAAGCTTTCTTT
TRBD1,TRBV3-1/TRBV3-2,TRBJ1-3,.,CASSPRTGGGGNTIYF,TGTGCCAGCAGCCCCAGGACAGGGGGCGGTGGAAACACCATATATTTT
TRBD2,TRBV19,TRBJ2-1,.,CASSIFGTSGGYTSYNEQFF,TGTGCCAGTAGTATATTCGGGACTAGCGGGGGGTATACTTCCTACAATGAGCAGTTCTTC
TRBD1,TRBV3-1/TRBV3-2,TRBJ2-7,once,CASSRQGPYEQYF,TGTGCCAGCAGCCGACAGGGCCCCTACGAGCAGTACTTC